Following are 7 T cell receptor beta chains from one sample sequenced in a study of T cell responses to AZD1222 COVID-19 vaccine. Only in-frame clones appear in the TCRdb table, and some are missing; sequencing was by immunoSEQ multiplex PCR. Of about 130,000 clones listed, about 91% are singletons. The input for sequencing was peripheral blood, taken on day 0 of AZD1222 vaccination. Receptor source: an adult in good health.

In this sample, this clone turned up many times. V and J are TRBV13 and TRBJ2-5; 10 bases fit TRBD1. The CDR3 runs to 15 residues. The junction had 5 bases not matched to a gene; V was cut back by 4 bases and J by 3 bases. Germline V gene data show CDR1 as PRHDT and CDR2 as FYEKMQ (reference sequence). CDR3 protein: CASSSRGTGEETQYF. Here the CDR3 DNA reads TGTGCCAGCAGCTCACGGGGGACAGGGGAAGAGACCCAGTACTTC.

The rearrangement links TRBV29-1 to TRBJ1-2; the match to TRBD1 covers 8 bases. The CDR3 length is 13 residues. CDR1 is SQVTM and CDR2 is ANQGSEA in the germline V gene. The V segment lost 4 bases and the J segment 7 bases; nucleotides outside the gene matches: 8. This CDR3 reads CSVVGQGWGGYTF. The CDR3 DNA sequence: TGCAGCGTTGTCGGACAGGGATGGGGTGGCTACACCTTC.

The chain recombines TRBV29-1 with TRBJ2-7, with D unresolved. Trimming shortened V by 3 bases and J by 0 bases, and 9 bases separated the two germline ends. The V gene's germline CDR1 is SQVTM and CDR2 ANQGSEA. This CDR3 comprises 13 residues. CDR3 residues: CSVDGVSSYEQYF. DNA of the CDR3: TGCAGCGTTGATGGAGTGAGCTCCTACGAGCAGTACTTC.

The chain links TRBV29-1 to TRBJ2-6, with a tentative D call TRBD1 (6 bases). This CDR3 is 13 amino acids long. Germline values: CDR1 SQVTM, CDR2 ANQGSEA. The V gene lost 5 bases and the J gene lost 4 bases, with 9 bases spanning the gap. Here the CDR3 DNA reads TGCAGCGTTCCAGGGGCGGGGGCCAACGTCCTGACTTTC. Encoded protein: CSVPGAGANVLTF.

The rearrangement links TRBV9 to TRBJ2-1; the D is unclear. This CDR3 is 16 amino acids long. Trimming took off 0 bases at V and 8 bases at J, with 18 bases between the two ends. Germline CDR1 is SGDLS and CDR2 is YYNGEE. The CDR3 DNA is TGTGCCAGCAGCGTAGAGTTTAGAACTTTGGTTTATGAGCAGTTCTTC. Protein: CASSVEFRTLVYEQFF.

This clone was found once. The rearrangement uses TRBV18 and TRBJ2-5, with 12 bases aligning to TRBD2. CDR1 is KGHSH and CDR2 is LQKENI in the germline V gene. The ends lost 6 bases at V and 4 bases at J; junction bases unmatched: 6. This CDR3 contains 15 residues. The CDR3: CASSPQGLAGETQYF. The CDR3 nucleotides are TGTGCCAGCTCCCCCCAGGGACTAGCGGGAGAGACCCAGTACTTC.

The chain uses TRBV4-2 and TRBJ1-1; D is ambiguous. This CDR3 is 15 amino acids long. CDR1 LGHNA and CDR2 YNFKEQ come from the germline V gene. V lost 1 base to trimming and J lost 0 bases, with 9 bases between them. The CDR3 here is CASSQGEGMNTEAFF. The CDR3 DNA reads TGTGCCAGCAGCCAAGGCGAGGGCATGAACACTGAAGCTTTCTTT.